The clone carrying this T cell receptor beta chain was seen at least ten times. Its antigen remains unknown. The data derive from a study of regulatory T cells in long-lasting Graves disease. Study-level information: Patients with persistent Graves' disease had over 5 years of antithyroid drugs and persistent TSH receptor antibodies. Overall study results and limits: Newly diagnosed patients shared about a thousand public clonotypes; persistent patients shared about 2,700. Favored gene segments in persistent disease were TRBV28, TRBJ1-2 and TRBJ2-5. Researchers examined only peripheral blood and not thyroid tissue.

As to time point: persistent/refractory GD, antithyroid drugs over 5 years with positive TRAb. Following extraction of RNA from PBMCs, that RNA was used to make the TCR library. The CDR3 length is 16 residues. With 7 bases clipped from V and 9 bases from J, the junction kept 14 bases outside the gene matches. With iRepertoire HTBI primers and Arm-PCR of CDR3 regions, TCR beta libraries were built. TCRdb passed the multiplex PCR reads through MiXCR, listing each CDR3 protein once. The sample includes roughly 450,000 distinct CDR3 sequences, around a fifth seen only once; the top ten take 13%. The source was peripheral blood mononuclear cells (PBMCs), collected when the disease was refractory, from a patient treated with antithyroid drugs. This chain links TRBV12-3 or TRBV12-4 with TRBJ1-6, with TRBD1 identical over 8 bases. The source is a female donor with Graves disease. DNA of the CDR3: TGTGCCAGCAATAAAGACAGGGGACCTGGATTTTCACCCCTCCACTTT. It specifies CASNKDRGPGFSPLHF.